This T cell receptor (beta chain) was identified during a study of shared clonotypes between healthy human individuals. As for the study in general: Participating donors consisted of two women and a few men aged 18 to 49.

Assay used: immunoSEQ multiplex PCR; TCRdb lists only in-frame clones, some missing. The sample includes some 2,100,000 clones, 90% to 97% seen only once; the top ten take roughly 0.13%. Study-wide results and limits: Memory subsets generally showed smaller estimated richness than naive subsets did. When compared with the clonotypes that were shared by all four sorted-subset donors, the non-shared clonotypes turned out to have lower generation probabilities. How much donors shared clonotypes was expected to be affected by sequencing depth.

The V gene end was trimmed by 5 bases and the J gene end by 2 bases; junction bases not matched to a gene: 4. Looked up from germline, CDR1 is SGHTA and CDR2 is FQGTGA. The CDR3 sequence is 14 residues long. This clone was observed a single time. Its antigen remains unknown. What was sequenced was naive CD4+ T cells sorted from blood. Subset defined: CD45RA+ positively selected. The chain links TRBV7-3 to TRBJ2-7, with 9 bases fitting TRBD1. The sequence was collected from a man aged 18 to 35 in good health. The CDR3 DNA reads TGTGCCAGCAGCCCCGGGGACAGGGCCTACGAGCAGTACTTC. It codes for CASSPGDRAYEQYF. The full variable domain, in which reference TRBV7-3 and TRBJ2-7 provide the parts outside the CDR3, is GAGVSQTPSNKVTEKGKYVELRCDPISGHTALYWYRQSLGQGPEFLIYFQGTGAADDSGLPNDRFFAVRPEGSVSTLKIQRTERGDSAVYLCASSPGDRAYEQYFGPGTRLTVT.